This entry lists 7 T cell receptor beta chains sequenced from one sample in a study of blood T cell repertoires in COVID-19. Profiling relied on immunoSEQ multiplex PCR, and the TCRdb table lists in-frame clones only, not all of them. The table has 160,000 or so clones, more than 65% seen once. Sequencing used PBMCs or T cells enriched from blood (not recorded which). These receptors all stem from a man in his fifties or sixties who had recovered from COVID-19.

This clone was recorded a few times. The gene calls are TRBV4-2 and TRBJ2-7, with a weak D call TRBD2 (6 bases). This CDR3 spans 15 amino acids. V lost 4 bases and J lost 0, with 13 bases in between. Germline CDR1 LGHNA, CDR2 YNFKEQ. CDR3 sequence (DNA): TGTGCCAGCAGCCCCGATAGCGGTAGCTCCTACGAGCAGTACTTC. The encoded protein is CASSPDSGSSYEQYF.

This sequence joins TRBV28 and TRBJ2-3, with 10 bases lining up with TRBD2. J was trimmed by 0 bases and V by 5 bases; bases with no gene match: 5. CDR3 length: 16 residues. Germline V gene sequence: CDR1 MDHEN, CDR2 SYDVKM. DNA for the CDR3: TGTGCCAGCAGTCCAACTAGCGGGGTAAGCACAGATACGCAGTATTTT. It translates to CASSPTSGVSTDTQYF.

V is TRBV6-5 and J is TRBJ2-7; D perhaps matches TRBD1 (7 bases). Per germline, CDR1 MNHEY and CDR2 SVGAGI. Trimming removed 0 bases at V and 6 bases at J, with 15 bases between. The CDR3 extends over 15 amino acids. CDR3 residues: CASSYSRQGGLEQYF. Here the CDR3 DNA reads TGTGCCAGCAGTTACTCGAGGCAGGGGGGCCTCGAGCAGTACTTC.

This clone was observed a few times. V gene TRBV20-1 combines with J gene TRBJ2-2; tentative D call: TRBD1 (6 bases). The CDR3 runs to 14 residues. Per the germline V gene, CDR1 is DFQATT and CDR2 is SNEGSKA (reference sequence). V was trimmed by 3 bases and J by 0 bases, leaving 8 bases between them. CDR3 nucleotide sequence: TGCAGTGCTAGTCCAGGGGCGAACACCGGGGAGCTGTTTTTT. It encodes CSASPGANTGELFF.

The chain joins TRBV29-1 to TRBJ1-1; 10 bases are a match to TRBD1. Trimming at V came to 6 bases and at J to 6 bases, leaving 16 bases not matched to a gene. The CDR3 consists of 16 residues. Germline CDR1 is SQVTM and CDR2 is ANQGSEA. CDR3 coding DNA: TGCAGCGTCGACCACCCATCCGGGACAGGGGCTTCTGAAGCTTTCTTT. It translates to CSVDHPSGTGASEAFF.

This sequence joins TRBV3-1 (or the pseudogene TRBV3-2) and TRBJ2-5, with TRBD2 matching 9 bases. Trimming removed 1 base from V and 5 bases from J; junction bases left unmatched: 5. Germline loops: CDR1 LGHDT, CDR2 YNNKEL (reference sequence). The CDR3 is 15 amino acids. DNA for the CDR3: TGTGCCAGCAGCCAAGGGCTAGCGGGGACGGAGACCCAGTACTTC. Its protein is CASSQGLAGTETQYF.

This clone was counted once. V gene TRBV7-3 combines with J gene TRBJ2-1, with TRBD1 matching 7 bases. The trim removed 5 bases at V and 9 bases at J, leaving 7 bases unmatched. CDR1 and CDR2 from the germline V gene are SGHTA and FQGTGA. This CDR3 has 13 amino acids. Written as DNA, the CDR3 is TGTGCCAGCAGCGCCCCCCACAGGGGTGAGCAGTTCTTC. As protein: CASSAPHRGEQFF.